This paragraph reports one TCR beta chain. Profiling relied on immunoSEQ multiplex PCR, and the TCRdb table lists in-frame clones only, not all of them. Seen here are 2,500,000 or so clones, 90% to 95% observed once, and the top ten hold around 0.4%. This entry is derived from a study of shared clonotypes between healthy human individuals. Germline CDR1 is MNHNY and CDR2 is SVGAGI (reference sequence). The J segment lost 3 bases and the V segment lost 6 bases, leaving 8 bases of the junction unmatched. The CDR3 is 15 residues long. This clonotype was obtained from a man aged 18 to 29 in good health. Some clones in this sample may be carry-over from other donors' samples. Sequencing was performed on naive CD4+ T cells from PBMCs. Noted subset: CD45RA+ positively selected. The V call is TRBV6-6, the J call TRBJ2-5; 9 bases map to TRBD1. CDR3 in amino acids: CASRPPGQGEETQYF. Written as DNA, the CDR3 is TGTGCCAGCAGGCCTCCGGGACAGGGTGAAGAGACCCAGTACTTC.